Below are 19 T cell receptor beta chains sequenced from a single sample in a study of human T cells and chemical hapten exposure. TCRdb processed the RACE reads anew with MiXCR; each CDR3 protein has one entry. The sample has roughly 88,000 distinct CDR3 sequences; roughly 8.8% are singletons. Stated time point: pre-sensitization, week 0. The treatment here: therapeutic diphenylcyclopropenone sensitization with weekly scalp DPC. The specimen comprised whole blood, sampled in connection with sensitization to the hapten diphenylcyclopropenone (DPC). All receptors come from a woman aged 40 to 49 with alopecia areata. Some clones in this sample may be carry-over from other donors' samples.

This clonotype has a handful of counts. The gene calls are TRBV7-2 and TRBJ2-7; TRBD1 might be the D (6 bases). With 3 bases removed from V and 3 bases from J, the gap between germline ends came to 12 bases. The CDR3 covers 14 residues. In germline, CDR1 is SGHTA, CDR2 FQGNSA. CDR3 coding DNA: TGTGCCAGCAGCTTTGGGGGCGGCAACTACGAGCAGTACTTC. Residues: CASSFGGGNYEQYF.

This chain links TRBV20-1 with TRBJ1-5; TRBD1 matches 8 bases. CDR3 length equals 16 residues. Trimming removed 0 bases from V and 1 base from J; junction bases left unmatched: 5. The V gene's germline CDR1 is DFQATT and CDR2 SNEGSKA (reference sequence). CDR3 sequence reads: CSARDRRTGSNQPQHF. CDR3 sequence (DNA): TGCAGTGCTAGAGATCGGAGGACAGGGAGCAATCAGCCCCAGCATTTT.

This clonotype appeared a few times. V and J are TRBV6-6 and TRBJ1-4, with a tentative D call TRBD1 (5 bases). V shed 6 bases and J shed 4 bases, with 21 bases lying between them. CDR1 and CDR2 (germline): MNHNY, SVGAGI (reference sequence). The length of the CDR3 is 17 residues. This chain's CDR3 is CASSRSRREGLNEKLFF. CDR3 coding DNA: TGTGCCAGCAGCCGCTCACGGAGGGAGGGGCTTAATGAAAAACTGTTTTTT.

This clonotype was seen more than once but under ten times. The CDR3 DNA follows: TGTGCCAGCAGCCCCACGACAGGGGGCTGGTCGAACACTGAAGCTTTCTTT. Amino acids: CASSPTTGGWSNTEAFF. This rearrangement joins TRBV3-1 to TRBJ1-1, with 10 bases aligning to TRBD1. Germline values: CDR1 LGHDT, CDR2 YNNKEL (reference sequence). The CDR3 covers 17 residues. V shed 4 bases and J 1 base; nucleotides not matched to a gene: 9.

In its sample, this clonotype was seen many times. The J gene is TRBJ2-1, the V gene TRBV19; D possibly uses TRBD1 or TRBD2 (5 bases each). Trimming took 2 bases from V and 9 from J, leaving 11 bases between them. Germline V gene data show CDR1 as LNHDA and CDR2 as SQIVND (reference sequence). The CDR3 extends over 13 amino acids. The DNA for the CDR3 is TGTGCCAGTAGTATAACGAGTGGGGGTGAGCAGTTCTTC. Translating gives CASSITSGGEQFF.

This clonotype was observed many times. The chain uses TRBV11-2 and TRBJ1-4, with D possibly TRBD1 on 5 matching bases. This CDR3 spans 14 amino acids. Germline V gene sequence: CDR1 SGHAT, CDR2 FQNNGV. The V end lost 1 base, the J end lost 10 bases, and 13 bases lay between the germline ends. Here the CDR3 reads CASSLVAQAGKLFF. The CDR3 DNA sequence: TGTGCCAGCAGCTTAGTGGCACAGGCCGGAAAACTGTTTTTT.

This clonotype was counted at least ten times. The rearrangement uses TRBV12-3 or TRBV12-4 and TRBJ1-1; D possibly corresponds to TRBD1 (5 bases). Trimming pared 5 bases from V and 4 bases from J, leaving 8 bases between. CDR3 length: 12 residues. The CDR3 loop reads CASSTGGTEAFF. CDR3 nucleotide sequence: TGTGCCAGCAGTACCGGGGGCACTGAAGCTTTCTTT.

This clonotype was seen at least ten times. V usage is TRBV14 and J usage is TRBJ1-1, with D possibly TRBD1 on 5 matching bases. The germline CDR1 and CDR2 sequences are SGHDN and FVKESK. The V and J ends lost 0 bases and 11 bases respectively, with 13 bases between them. The CDR3 runs 13 residues. Here the CDR3 reads CASSQEQSGGAFF. The CDR3 DNA follows: TGTGCCAGCAGCCAAGAACAATCTGGGGGGGCTTTCTTT.

At least ten counts were recorded for this clonotype. The chain links TRBV7-9 to TRBJ2-7; D possibly corresponds to TRBD2 (8 bases). Per the germline V gene, CDR1 is SEHNR and CDR2 is FQNEAQ (reference sequence). This CDR3 contains 16 residues. V dropped 4 bases and J dropped 0 bases, with 16 bases sitting between them. The CDR3 region is CASSSGGTVSSYEQYF. CDR3 nucleotides: TGTGCCAGCAGCTCGGGGGGGACAGTTAGCTCCTACGAGCAGTACTTC. The whole variable domain, remainder taken from reference TRBV7-9 and TRBJ2-7, is DTGVSQNPRHKITKRGQNVTFRCDPISEHNRLYWYRQTLGQGPEFLTYFQNEAQLEKSRLLSDRFSAERPKGSFSTLEIQRTEQGDSAMYLCASSSGGTVSSYEQYFGPGTRLTVT.

This clonotype was counted ten times or more. One end of the junction is discordant with germline, which a read error may explain. The chain links TRBV4-1 to TRBJ2-3, with D tentatively TRBD2 (6 bases). CDR1 and CDR2 from the germline V gene are MGHRA and YSYEKL. The CDR3 runs to 12 residues. The CDR3 region has the DNA TGCGCCAGCAGCTTTTTTTCCGGGACTCTTCGTTTT. Protein product: CASSFFSGTLRF.

This clonotype turned up a few times. The rearrangement links TRBV5-1 to TRBJ1-3; 8 bases are shared with TRBD1. V lost 7 bases, J lost 0 bases, and 3 bases stayed unmatched. The CDR3 consists of 14 residues. Germline CDR1 and CDR2: SGHRS and YFSETQ. The chain's CDR3 is CASGQGSSGNTIYF. The DNA for the CDR3 is TGCGCCAGCGGACAGGGCAGCTCTGGAAACACCATATATTTT.

This clonotype showed up just a few times. The J gene is TRBJ2-3, the V gene TRBV29-1; D possibly corresponds to TRBD1 (5 bases). The germline CDR1 and CDR2 sequences are SQVTM and ANQGSEA. Deletions cut 1 base from V and 2 bases from J, with 10 bases between. The CDR3 covers 14 residues. The CDR3, as DNA: TGCAGCGTTGAAGGGTCAGGGAACACAGATACGCAGTATTTT. Amino acids: CSVEGSGNTDTQYF.

This clonotype was seen many times. The chain uses TRBV4-1 and TRBJ1-6; 8 bases agree with TRBD1. Germline V gene data show CDR1 as MGHRA and CDR2 as YSYEKL. With V trimmed by 4 bases and J by 7 bases, 9 bases remained unmatched. The CDR3 loop spans 16 amino acids. Here the CDR3 reads CASSLWGRQGNSPLHF. DNA for the CDR3: TGCGCCAGCAGCCTTTGGGGGAGACAGGGGAATTCACCCCTCCACTTT.

This clonotype was recorded many times. The chain carries TRBV7-2 and TRBJ1-2; no definite D call. Trimming stripped 1 base from V and 0 bases from J, with 6 bases between. The CDR3 spans 14 residues. Looked up from germline, CDR1 is SGHTA and CDR2 is FQGNSA. CDR3 amino acids: CASSLGPANYGYTF. CDR3 sequence (DNA): TGTGCCAGCAGCTTAGGACCAGCTAACTATGGCTACACCTTC.

The V and J genes are TRBV14 and TRBJ1-2; weak D call: TRBD1 (6 bases). This CDR3 contains 15 residues. V was clipped by 6 bases and J by 0 bases, with 14 bases between them. Germline V gives CDR1 SGHDN, CDR2 FVKESK. For the CDR3, the DNA is TGTGCCAGCAGGGAAACCGGGACATCTAACTATGGCTACACCTTC. It translates to CASRETGTSNYGYTF. Filled out from reference TRBV14 and TRBJ1-2, the complete variable domain reads EAGVTQFPSHSVIEKGQTVTLRCDPISGHDNLYWYRRVMGKEIKFLLHFVKESKQDESGMPNNRFLAERTGGTYSTLKVQPAELEDSGVYFCASRETGTSNYGYTFGSGTRLTVV.

The table lists this clonotype with many counts. CDR3 region: CASGGTYNEQFF. CDR3 coding DNA: TGTGCCAGCGGGGGTACCTACAATGAGCAGTTCTTC. The chain joins TRBV28 to TRBJ2-1; D possibly uses TRBD1 or TRBD2 (5 bases each). The germline V gene encodes CDR1 MDHEN and CDR2 SYDVKM. Trimming shortened V by 8 bases and J by 2 bases, and 7 bases separated the two germline ends. This CDR3 contains 12 residues.

The chain joins TRBV6-2 or TRBV6-3 to TRBJ1-2, with 8 bases identical to TRBD1. With V trimmed by 5 bases and J by 9 bases, 8 bases remained unmatched. CDR3 length: 13 residues. From germline, CDR1 is MNHEY and CDR2 SVGEGT. CDR3 DNA: TGTGCCAGCAGTGAGGACAGGGATAGGAGCTACACCTTC. Its translation is CASSEDRDRSYTF.

This chain joins TRBV9 and TRBJ2-2; no definite D call. Germline CDR1 SGDLS, CDR2 YYNGEE. The CDR3 length is 14 residues. V gave up 4 bases and J gave up 5 bases, with 12 bases separating them. The DNA for the CDR3 is TGTGCCAGCAGCCCCTTCCCCGGGACCGGGGAGCTGTTTTTT. Encoded protein: CASSPFPGTGELFF.

This clonotype has just a few counts. The chain couples TRBV11-2 to TRBJ2-5, with D possibly matching TRBD1 (5 bases). V was shortened by 3 bases and J by 6 bases, with 14 bases between the two germline ends. The germline gives CDR1 SGHAT, CDR2 FQNNGV. This CDR3 spans 14 amino acids. The CDR3 loop is CASSFSQGGKTQYF. The CDR3 coding sequence is TGTGCCAGCAGCTTTTCGCAGGGTGGGAAGACCCAGTACTTC.